These T cell receptor beta chains were read from a single sample in a study of cytomegalovirus exposure and HLA in healthy donors. Clones were read by immunoSEQ multiplex PCR, and TCRdb kept only the in-frame ones, dropping some. This sample yields hundreds of thousands of clones, of which about 80% are seen a single time; 6% belongs to the top ten. The sequenced sample consisted of PBMCs. The receptors stem from a man aged 35 to 55 in good health and CMV-seropositive. Each CDR3 is given with its conserved first and last residue. The order of the fields is D gene, clone size, J gene, V gene, CDR3 DNA, CDR3 protein. A D gene is named only where the DNA matches it firmly. Size is stated for part of the rows, as once, few or many counts, or as a class when the clone is expanded.

NA,NA,TRBJ1-5,TRBV2,TGTGCCAGCAGCCGGGGTGGCAATCAGCCCCAGCATTTT,CASSRGGNQPQHF
NA,NA,TRBJ1-5,TRBV2,TGTGCCAGCAGTGAAACGGGGGACTGGCAGCCCCAGCATTTT,CASSETGDWQPQHF
TRBD1,many,TRBJ1-4,TRBV30,TGTGCCGGACAGGGAGGAGGTAATGAAAAACTGTTTTTT,CAGQGGGNEKLFF
TRBD1,NA,TRBJ2-5,TRBV19,TGTGCCAGTAGTCCCGGACAGGCGGAAGGGACCCAGTACTTC,CASSPGQAEGTQYF
NA,NA,TRBJ2-3,TRBV5-6,TGTGCCAGCAGCTTGACTAGCACAGATACGCAGTATTTT,CASSLTSTDTQYF
NA,NA,TRBJ2-3,TRBV5-1,TGCGCCAGCCAAAGCGGGTTGAGTACAGATACGCAGTATTTT,CASQSGLSTDTQYF
NA,NA,TRBJ2-1,TRBV14,TGTGCCAGCAGCCAAGAATCCAGTCCGGGGAATGAGCAGTTCTTC,CASSQESSPGNEQFF
NA,NA,TRBJ1-6,TRBV25-1,TGTGCCAGCAGTGATGATAGAAATTCACCCCTCCACTTT,CASSDDRNSPLHF
NA,NA,TRBJ2-3,TRBV2,TGTGCCAGCAGTGAGGGTGCAGGCAATACGCAGTATTTT,CASSEGAGNTQYF
NA,NA,TRBJ2-7,TRBV7-6,TGTGCCAGCAGCTTAGATCAGGGGCGCGTCTACGAGCAGTACTTC,CASSLDQGRVYEQYF
TRBD1,NA,TRBJ1-1,TRBV5-6,TGTGCCAGCAGCTTGGGGACAGGGGTTGCCGAAGCTTTCTTT,CASSLGTGVAEAFF
TRBD2,once,TRBJ2-1,TRBV11-1,TGTGCCAGCAGCCTAGGGACTAGCGGGACTAGCTCCTACAATGAGCAGTTCTTC,CASSLGTSGTSSYNEQFF
TRBD1,once,TRBJ1-2,TRBV9,TGTGCCAGCAGCCCCGGGACAGGCTTTTTTAATGGCTACACCTTC,CASSPGTGFFNGYTF
TRBD2,once,TRBJ2-1,TRBV7-2,TGTGCCAGCAGCAGACGACTAGCGGGAGCCAATGAGCAGTTCTTC,CASSRRLAGANEQFF
TRBD1,once,TRBJ2-6,TRBV6-5,TGTGCCAGCAGTTACTCAGACAGGGCTGGGGCCAACGTCCTGACTTTC,CASSYSDRAGANVLTF
TRBD1,NA,TRBJ2-3,TRBV27,TGTGCCAGCAGGCCTCGACAGGGGGCGGGAACAGATACGCAGTATTTT,CASRPRQGAGTDTQYF